This TCR beta chain came from a study of T cell responses to AZD1222 COVID-19 vaccine. The table came from immunoSEQ multiplex PCR; TCRdb's copy has only in-frame clones and leaves some out. The table records roughly 150,000 clones, approximately 93% of them present only once. Broader study findings: CD4 TCRs covered the whole spike, strongest at regions 160-218 and 743-854.

V was trimmed by 0 bases and J by 3 bases, leaving 12 bases between them. The germline V gene encodes CDR1 SGHNT and CDR2 YYREEE (reference sequence). This CDR3 has 15 amino acids. Note on this clone: Its antigen is still unknown.

The sequenced sample was peripheral blood, obtained 28 days after the second AZD1222 dose. The gene calls are TRBV5-4 and TRBJ1-2; a possible D gene is TRBD1 (6 bases). The receptor was isolated from an adult who received the AZD1222 COVID-19 vaccine. CDR3 nucleotides: TGTGCCAGCAGCTTGGGTATGGGGGCGGACTATGGCTACACCTTC. Amino acids: CASSLGMGADYGYTF.